Below are 18 T cell receptor beta chains sequenced from a single sample in a study of T cells in Graves' hyperthyroidism and ophthalmopathy. What was amplified from RNA transcripts were TCR beta CDR3 regions. HTBI primers drove first-round RT-PCR of the TCR CDR3. One entry per CDR3 protein results from TCRdb running MiXCR on the multiplex PCR reads. The sample shows hundreds of thousands of distinct CDR3 sequences, roughly 13% of them seen only once. Input material: blood. These receptors all come from a woman in her thirties or forties with Graves' ophthalmopathy.

The V call is TRBV10-2, the J call TRBJ2-3, with a tentative D call TRBD2 (6 bases). This CDR3 has 11 residues. Germline V lookup: CDR1 WSHSY, CDR2 SAAADI. The V and J ends lost 8 bases and 6 bases respectively, with 9 bases between them. CDR3 protein: CASGGKDTQYF. The CDR3 DNA reads TGCGCCAGCGGGGGGAAGGATACGCAGTATTTT.

This sequence joins TRBV7-6 and TRBJ2-2, with D tentatively TRBD1 or TRBD2 (5 bases each). The CDR3 contains 16 residues. Trimming took off 5 bases at V and 2 bases at J, with 15 bases between the two ends. The germline gives CDR1 SGHVS, CDR2 FNYEAQ. The CDR3 DNA is TGTGCCAGCAGCCGCCCCGAGGGGCTCAACACCGGGGAGCTGTTTTTT. Its translation: CASSRPEGLNTGELFF. Variable domain in full (rest from reference TRBV7-6 and TRBJ2-2): GAGVSQSPRYKVTKRGQDVALRCDPISGHVSLYWYRQALGQGPEFLTYFNYEAQQDKSGLPNDRFSAERPEGSISTLTIQRTEQRDSAMYRCASSRPEGLNTGELFFGEGSRLTVL.

The table lists this clonotype with many counts. The chain uses TRBV6-1 and TRBJ1-1; 7 bases are a match to TRBD1. V lost 6 bases and J lost 1; bases outside the gene matches: 8. Germline V gene sequence: CDR1 MNHNS, CDR2 SASEGT. The length of the CDR3 is 15 residues. CDR3 bases: TGTGCCAGCAGCCTCTCAGGGGGATGGAACACTGAAGCTTTCTTT. This translates into CASSLSGGWNTEAFF.

This clonotype was seen many times. The V gene is TRBV20-1, the J gene TRBJ2-7; TRBD2 aligns across 9 bases. With 3 bases clipped from V and 3 bases from J, the junction kept 6 bases outside the gene matches. CDR1 and CDR2 (germline): DFQATT, SNEGSKA (reference sequence). The length of the CDR3 is 14 residues. The CDR3, as DNA: TGCAGTGCTAGTCGGCGGGGGGGCCTCTACGAGCAGTACTTC. Its translation: CSASRRGGLYEQYF.

This clonotype was picked up many times. This chain links TRBV2 with TRBJ2-3; 9 positions match TRBD1. Trimming cost V 7 bases and J 6 bases; bases outside gene matches: 2. The CDR3 runs to 12 residues. Germline values: CDR1 SNHLY, CDR2 FYNNEI. CDR3 region: CASNRGPDTQYF. DNA of the CDR3: TGTGCCAGCAACAGGGGGCCGGATACGCAGTATTTT.

This clonotype has ten or more counts. J is TRBJ2-3 and V is TRBV5-4; 11 bases agree with TRBD2. The J segment lost 0 bases and the V segment lost 0 bases, leaving 6 bases of the junction unmatched. The CDR3 runs to 18 residues. CDR1 SGHNT and CDR2 YYREEE come from the germline V gene (reference sequence). The CDR3 reads CASSLAPSGGRSTDTQYF. The CDR3 nucleotides are TGTGCCAGCAGCTTGGCCCCTAGCGGGGGGAGGAGCACAGATACGCAGTATTTT.

This clonotype was counted at least ten times. The genes are TRBV6-1 and TRBJ1-3; no definite D call. Germline V gene sequence: CDR1 MNHNS, CDR2 SASEGT. The length of the CDR3 is 15 residues. V dropped 1 base and J dropped 0 bases, with 7 bases sitting between them. CDR3 DNA: TGTGCCAGCAGTGAAGATCGGACCTCTGGAAACACCATATATTTT. Its translation is CASSEDRTSGNTIYF.

This clonotype occurred many times. The chain is built from TRBV11-3 and TRBJ2-7; weak D call: TRBD1 (5 bases). With 4 bases removed from V and 1 base from J, the gap between germline ends came to 14 bases. This CDR3 contains 15 residues. The germline CDR1 and CDR2 sequences are SGHNT and YENEEA. The CDR3 DNA reads TGTGCCAGCAGCTCAGACAGTTCCCGGTCCTACGAGCAGTACTTC. Encoded protein: CASSSDSSRSYEQYF.

The J gene is TRBJ1-5, the V gene TRBV20-1; D is perhaps TRBD1 (6 bases). CDR3 length equals 16 residues. Trimming shortened V by 2 bases and J by 2 bases, and 16 bases separated the two germline ends. Germline V gene data show CDR1 as DFQATT and CDR2 as SNEGSKA (reference sequence). CDR3: CSARKRLGQGNQPQHF. In DNA form, the CDR3 reads TGCAGTGCTAGAAAACGACTGGGACAAGGCAATCAGCCCCAGCATTTT.

This clonotype was detected ten times or more. The chain links TRBV20-1 to TRBJ1-1; D is unresolved. The length of the CDR3 is 13 residues. CDR1 DFQATT and CDR2 SNEGSKA come from the germline V gene (reference sequence). V was cut by 6 bases and J by 1 base, with 12 bases left in between. CDR3: CSASKLPNTEAFF. CDR3 nucleotides: TGCAGTGCAAGTAAACTACCGAACACTGAAGCTTTCTTT.

This clonotype was seen at least ten times. The chain links TRBV12-5 to TRBJ1-5; 9 bases map to TRBD1. V trimming: 3 bases; J trimming: 9 bases; junction bases outside the gene matches: 21. Germline CDR1 LGHNT, CDR2 FRNRAP. This CDR3 has 19 residues. CDR3: CASGFGLVPGQGFNGPQHF. The CDR3 DNA reads TGTGCTAGTGGTTTCGGCCTTGTTCCGGGACAGGGATTCAACGGGCCCCAGCATTTT.

Ten or more counts support this clonotype. The J gene is TRBJ1-1, the V gene TRBV30; D gene ambiguous. Trimming pared 4 bases from V and 1 base from J, leaving 4 bases between. Germline CDR1 reads GTSNPN; CDR2 reads SVGIG (reference sequence). The CDR3 covers 11 residues. Here the CDR3 reads CAWNRNTEAFF. The CDR3, as DNA: TGTGCCTGGAATCGGAACACTGAAGCTTTCTTT.

This clonotype has ten or more counts. The DNA for the CDR3 is TGTGCCAGCAGTCCCCCTCTAGGCGGGATCTACGAGCAGTACTTC. Translated: CASSPPLGGIYEQYF. V and J are TRBV28 and TRBJ2-7; D is possibly TRBD2 (6 bases). Germline V gene lookup returns CDR1 MDHEN and CDR2 SYDVKM. Deletions cut 5 bases from V and 3 bases from J, with 17 bases between. This CDR3 spans 15 amino acids.

This clonotype was recorded many times. The J gene is TRBJ1-6, the V gene TRBV3-1, with 7 bases identical to TRBD1. CDR3 length: 19 amino acids. Germline V gene sequence: CDR1 LGHDT, CDR2 YNNKEL (reference sequence). Trimming removed 2 bases from V and 6 bases from J; junction bases left unmatched: 16. CDR3 nucleotides: TGTGCCAGCAGCCAATCCCGTCGGACAGGTCAGGCTGCTAATTCACCCCTCCACTTT. This codes for CASSQSRRTGQAANSPLHF.

This clonotype has at least ten counts. The V call is TRBV2, the J call TRBJ1-4; D is perhaps TRBD1 (6 bases). V was clipped by 10 bases and J by 4 bases, with 13 bases between them. Germline V gene data show CDR1 as SNHLY and CDR2 as FYNNEI. The CDR3 is 13 residues long. The CDR3 here is CANKGHVNEKLFF. Written as DNA, the CDR3 is TGTGCCAACAAGGGACACGTTAATGAAAAACTGTTTTTT. Based on the CDR3 plus reference TRBV2 and TRBJ1-4, the full variable domain is EPEVTQTPSHQVTQMGQEVILRCVPISNHLYFYWYRQILGQKVEFLVSFYNNEISEKSEIFDDQFSVERPDGSNFTLKIRSTKLEDSAMYFCANKGHVNEKLFFGSGTQLSVL.

This chain connects TRBV4-1 to TRBJ2-1, with 10 bases identical to TRBD2. Trimming cost V 0 bases and J 3 bases; bases outside gene matches: 2. The CDR3 runs 16 residues. Germline V gene data show CDR1 as MGHRA and CDR2 as YSYEKL. The CDR3: CASSQDLAGVYNEQFF. In nucleotides, the CDR3 is TGCGCCAGCAGCCAAGATCTAGCGGGAGTCTACAATGAGCAGTTCTTC.

V gene TRBV4-2 combines with J gene TRBJ1-3, with 8 bases lining up with TRBD1. This CDR3 is built from 21 residues. Germline-derived CDR1 and CDR2 are LGHNA and YNFKEQ. V was pared by 0 bases and J by 0 bases, with 16 bases of the junction left unmatched. The CDR3 spells CASSQDMGVGQDEDSGNTIYF. The CDR3 region has the DNA TGTGCCAGCAGCCAAGATATGGGGGTGGGACAGGACGAGGACTCTGGAAACACCATATATTTT.

The V and J genes are TRBV2 and TRBJ2-3, with D perhaps assigned TRBD1 or TRBD2 (5 bases each). Trimming removed 3 bases from V and 5 bases from J, with 9 bases in between. The CDR3 runs to 13 residues. CDR1 SNHLY and CDR2 FYNNEI come from the germline V gene. The CDR3 coding sequence is TGTGCCAGCAGTGAGGCAGGGAGAGATACGCAGTATTTT. As protein: CASSEAGRDTQYF.